This TCR beta chain was identified in a study of tissue T cells after allogeneic stem cell transplantation. Overall study findings and caveats: Only a limited share of tissue TCRs appeared in blood or spleen. Alloreactivity or antigen specificity of tissue TCRs was not determined; some clones might be host cells.

CDR3 length: 14 amino acids. Looked up from germline, CDR1 is SNHLY and CDR2 is FYNGKV (reference sequence). J was trimmed by 7 bases and V by 4 bases; bases with no gene match: 5. Points on this clone: Antigen: not known. The genes and germline here are from mouse. The read ends 1 residue before the CDR3 terminus; that terminus is restored from the germline J gene.

Method: immunoSEQ multiplex PCR; TCRdb's copy keeps in-frame clones and lacks some. Of over 3,000 clones in the sample, 47% are singletons; the top ten hold 20% to 25%. The time point was: mouse harvest day 14 after allogeneic transplant. Tail vein injection delivered 10^7 T-cell-depleted bone marrow cells and 10^6 splenic CD5+ T cells. Sequenced input: gut tissue. V and J are TRBV3 and TRBJ2-7, with TRBD2 identical over 12 bases. The receptor comes from a female BALB/c mouse given C57BL/6 T cells with graft-versus-host disease after an allogeneic hematopoietic cell transplant. The CDR3 sequence: CASSSRLGGREQYF. The sequenced part of the CDR3 DNA is TGTGCCAGCAGCTCTCGACTGGGGGGGCGCGAACAGTAC.